This entry describes one T cell receptor (beta chain). A junction end diverges from the germline sequence, so it may reflect a read error. The data originate from a study of blood T cell repertoires in COVID-19. Study information: COVID-19 samples from acute and convalescent phases originated in the United States, Italy and Spain. Sources were T cells, B-cell-depleted T cells, or PBMCs; the material itself was cDNA or gDNA.

In the original workflow: Reference gene primer amplification in the assay estimated nucleated cell counts. The repertoire was sequenced with immunoSEQ multiplex PCR; TCRdb's copy has only in-frame clones and lacks some. V, J and clone size are taken as reported in that table, and D and trimming were inferred from the DNA itself. The data contain 75,000 to 90,000 clones, 91% of them singletons. CDR3 length equals 12 residues. CDR1 is GTSNPN, CDR2 SVGIG, per germline (reference sequence). The chain employs TRBV30 and TRBJ1-4, with a tentative D call TRBD1 (5 bases). The sample consisted of peripheral blood. This receptor was obtained from a woman between 50 and 59 years old in a cohort sampled during active COVID-19. The CDR3 sequence: CAWKRQNGKLFF. In DNA, the CDR3 is TGTGCCTGGAAACGACAGAATGGAAAACTGTTTTTT.